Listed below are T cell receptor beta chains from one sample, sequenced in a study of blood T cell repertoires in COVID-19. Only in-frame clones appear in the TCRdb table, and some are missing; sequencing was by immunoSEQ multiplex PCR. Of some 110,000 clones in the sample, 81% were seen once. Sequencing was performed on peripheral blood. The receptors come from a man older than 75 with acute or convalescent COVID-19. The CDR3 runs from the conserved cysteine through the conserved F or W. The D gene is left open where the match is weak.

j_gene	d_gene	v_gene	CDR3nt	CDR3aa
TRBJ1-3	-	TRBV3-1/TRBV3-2	TGTGCCAGCAGCGTAAGTAGCTCTGGAAACACCATATATTTT	CASSVSSSGNTIYF
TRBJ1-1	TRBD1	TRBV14	TGTGCCAGCAGCCGATACGGGGCGACAGGGACGTGGAGAACTGAAGCTTTCTTT	CASSRYGATGTWRTEAFF
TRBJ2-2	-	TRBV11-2	TGTGCCAGCAGTTTCTCCACAGGGAACACCGGGGAGCTGTTTTTT	CASSFSTGNTGELFF
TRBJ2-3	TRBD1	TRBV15	TGTGCCACCAGCCGACAGGGGGTCGTGGTAGATACGCAGTATTTT	CATSRQGVVVDTQYF
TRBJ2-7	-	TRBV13	TGTGCCAGCAGCCGGACTCAGTACGAGCAGTACTTC	CASSRTQYEQYF
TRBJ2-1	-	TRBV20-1	TGCAGTGCTAGCGGTTACAATGAGCAGTTCTTC	CSASGYNEQFF
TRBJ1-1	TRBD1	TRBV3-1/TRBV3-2	TGTGCCAGCAGCCACAGGGGGCGCAGGGACACTGAAGCTTTCTTT	CASSHRGRRDTEAFF
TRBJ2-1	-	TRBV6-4	TGTGCCAGCAGCAAAGAGCGCCAACATGAGCAGTTCTTC	CASSKERQHEQFF
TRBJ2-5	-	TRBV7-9	TGTGCCAGCAGCTTAGAAGAGGTGGGAGAGACCCAGTACTTC	CASSLEEVGETQYF
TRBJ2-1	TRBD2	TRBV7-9	TGTGCCAGCAGCTCGACCGGGGTAGCGGGACCCTACAATGAGCAGTTCTTC	CASSSTGVAGPYNEQFF
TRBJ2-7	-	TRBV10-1	TGCGCCAGCAGGCGGGACGCCGGCTACGAGCAGTACTTC	CASRRDAGYEQYF
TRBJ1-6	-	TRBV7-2	TGTGCCAGCAGCTTGGGGCGCTCGGATAATTCACCCCTCCACTTT	CASSLGRSDNSPLHF
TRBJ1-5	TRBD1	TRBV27	TGTGCCAGCAGCGGTGGGACAGGGAAGATTGGGAATCAGCCCCAGCATTTT	CASSGGTGKIGNQPQHF
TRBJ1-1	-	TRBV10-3	TGTGCCATCAGTGAGTCGATACTCCAGAACACTGAAGCTTTCTTT	CAISESILQNTEAFF
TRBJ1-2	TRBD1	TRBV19	TGTGCCAGTAGTATGACCCCTCGGACAGGGAACTATGGCTACACCTTC	CASSMTPRTGNYGYTF
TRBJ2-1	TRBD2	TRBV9	TGTGCCAGCAGTCGGACTAGCGGAGCCTCCTACAATGAGCAGTTCTTC	CASSRTSGASYNEQFF
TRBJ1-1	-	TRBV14	TGTGCCAGCAGCCAAAAGGGACTGCCGAACACTGAAGCTTTCTTT	CASSQKGLPNTEAFF